This paragraph covers one T cell receptor (beta chain) sequence. What it binds is unknown. The entry originates in a study of post-analysis software for immune sequencing data. Looking at the study overall: There were relapsing-remitting, secondary progressive and progressive-relapsing multiple sclerosis among the disease courses included. Study-wide findings and caveats: TRBV5-6, TRBV5-1 and TRBV20-1 were among several TRBV segments more frequent in patients than controls.

Losses at the gene ends were 3 bases for V and 8 bases for J; bases not matched to a gene: 6. CDR1 is DFQATT, CDR2 SNEGSKA, per germline (reference sequence). The CDR3 loop spans 14 amino acids. TCR beta cDNA libraries had unique molecular identifiers. TCRdb redid the calling of the PCR reads with MiXCR, one entry per CDR3 protein. The top ten clones hold approximately 4.2% of a sample with hundreds of thousands of distinct CDR3 sequences, roughly 58% of them seen once. This sequence joins TRBV20-1 and TRBJ1-4; 10 bases match TRBD1. This sequence was found in a girl aged 5 to 17 with multiple sclerosis. The source material was blood. The CDR3 DNA sequence: TGCAGTGCTAGGGGGACAGGGGAGAGAGAAAAACTGTTTTTT. It codes for CSARGTGEREKLFF.